The TCR beta chain under discussion was sequenced for a study of blood T cell repertoires in COVID-19. Study-level background: The samples span acute and convalescent COVID-19 from the United States, Italy and Spain. T cells, B-cell-depleted T cells, or PBMCs supplied cDNA or gDNA.

Original analysis: Reference gene primer amplification yielded estimated nucleated cell counts. Libraries were prepared by immunoSEQ multiplex PCR; TCRdb keeps only in-frame clonotypes and omits some of them. V and J calls and clone size are given by that table; D and trimming were obtained from the DNA. Of some 180,000 clones in the sample, 70% to 80% were seen once. The sample taken for sequencing was peripheral blood. The receptor was isolated from a woman between 45 and 60 years old with active or convalescent COVID-19.

CDR3 protein: CASSQDWGVGLAYEQYF. The CDR3 DNA reads as TGTGCCAGCAGCCAAGACTGGGGGGTTGGACTAGCCTACGAGCAGTACTTC. The rearrangement uses TRBV3-1 (or the pseudogene TRBV3-2) and TRBJ2-7, with 7 bases identical to TRBD2. Trimming removed 0 bases from V and 2 bases from J; junction bases left unmatched: 10. CDR3 length: 17 amino acids. Germline V gene lookup returns CDR1 LGHDT and CDR2 YNNKEL (reference sequence).